The present T cell receptor beta chain was sequenced within a study of blood T cell repertoires in COVID-19. Overall study: Both acute and convalescent COVID-19 samples were obtained from the United States, Italy and Spain.

Produced via immunoSEQ multiplex PCR; TCRdb's table is partial and in-frame only. Of 240,000 or so clones listed, roughly 83% are singletons. CDR3 length: 15 amino acids. CDR1 is SGDLS and CDR2 is YYNGEE in the germline V gene. The V gene end was trimmed by 0 bases and the J gene end by 5 bases; junction bases not matched to a gene: 7. The table lists this clone with a count of one. Clinical history as reported by participants underpinned cohort assignment. The receptor was derived from a woman between 45 and 65 years old who had recovered from COVID-19. The rearrangement links TRBV9 to TRBJ2-5; 7 bases are shared with TRBD2. Sequencing was carried out using PBMCs or T cells enriched from blood (not recorded which). In nucleotides, the CDR3 is TGTGCCAGCAGCGTAGAAGGGACCGGGAGGGAGACCCAGTACTTC. It is translated as CASSVEGTGRETQYF.